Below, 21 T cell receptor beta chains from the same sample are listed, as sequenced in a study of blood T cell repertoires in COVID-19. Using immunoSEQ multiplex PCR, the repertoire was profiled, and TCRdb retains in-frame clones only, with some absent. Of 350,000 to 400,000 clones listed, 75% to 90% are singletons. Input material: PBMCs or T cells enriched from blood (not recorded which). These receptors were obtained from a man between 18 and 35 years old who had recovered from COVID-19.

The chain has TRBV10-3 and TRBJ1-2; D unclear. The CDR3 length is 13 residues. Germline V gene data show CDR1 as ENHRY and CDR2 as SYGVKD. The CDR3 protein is CATSGEESHGYTF. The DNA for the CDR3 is TGTGCGACCAGCGGGGAAGAGTCCCATGGCTACACCTTC.

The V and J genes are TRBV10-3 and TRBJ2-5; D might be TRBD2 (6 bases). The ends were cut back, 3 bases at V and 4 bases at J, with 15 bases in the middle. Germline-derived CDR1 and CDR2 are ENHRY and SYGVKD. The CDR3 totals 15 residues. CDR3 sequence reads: CAISDWTEGSETQYF. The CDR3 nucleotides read TGTGCCATCAGTGACTGGACGGAGGGATCAGAGACCCAGTACTTC.

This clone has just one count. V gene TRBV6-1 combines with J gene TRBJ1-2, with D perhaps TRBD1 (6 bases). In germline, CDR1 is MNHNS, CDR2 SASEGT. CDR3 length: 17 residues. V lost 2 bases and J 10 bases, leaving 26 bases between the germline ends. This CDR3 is CASSEFFRLTGGLPYTF. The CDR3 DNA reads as TGTGCCAGCAGTGAATTTTTTAGGTTGACAGGAGGATTGCCCTACACCTTC.

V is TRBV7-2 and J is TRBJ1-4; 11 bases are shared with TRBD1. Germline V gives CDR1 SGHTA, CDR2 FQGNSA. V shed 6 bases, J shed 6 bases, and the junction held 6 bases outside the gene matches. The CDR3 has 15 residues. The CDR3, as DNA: TGTGCCAGCAGGGATAGGGACAGGGGGGATGAAAAACTGTTTTTT. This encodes CASRDRDRGDEKLFF.

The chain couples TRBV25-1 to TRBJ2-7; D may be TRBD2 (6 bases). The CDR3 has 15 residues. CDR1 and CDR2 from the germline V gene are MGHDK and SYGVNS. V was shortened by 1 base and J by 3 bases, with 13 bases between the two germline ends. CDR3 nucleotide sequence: TGTGCCAGCAGTGAATCCCGGGACTCGATCTACGAGCAGTACTTC. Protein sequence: CASSESRDSIYEQYF.

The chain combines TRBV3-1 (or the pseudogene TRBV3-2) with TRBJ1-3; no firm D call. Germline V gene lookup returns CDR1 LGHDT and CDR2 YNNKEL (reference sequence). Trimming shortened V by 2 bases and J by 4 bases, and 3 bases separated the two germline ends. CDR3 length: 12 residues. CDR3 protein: CASSQTGNTIYF. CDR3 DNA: TGTGCCAGCAGCCAAACAGGAAACACCATATATTTT.

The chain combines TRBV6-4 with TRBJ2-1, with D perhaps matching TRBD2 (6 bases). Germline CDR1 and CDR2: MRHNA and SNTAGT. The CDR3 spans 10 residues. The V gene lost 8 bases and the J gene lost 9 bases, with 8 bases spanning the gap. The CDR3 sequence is CASGGAEQFF. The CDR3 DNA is TGTGCCAGCGGCGGGGCTGAGCAGTTCTTC.

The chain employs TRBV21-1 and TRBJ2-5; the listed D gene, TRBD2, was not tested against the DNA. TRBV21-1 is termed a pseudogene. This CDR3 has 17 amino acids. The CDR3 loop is CASSKAGSPRTQETQYF. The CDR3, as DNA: TGTGCCAGCAGCAAAGCGGGGAGTCCAAGAACCCAAGAGACCCAGTACTTC.

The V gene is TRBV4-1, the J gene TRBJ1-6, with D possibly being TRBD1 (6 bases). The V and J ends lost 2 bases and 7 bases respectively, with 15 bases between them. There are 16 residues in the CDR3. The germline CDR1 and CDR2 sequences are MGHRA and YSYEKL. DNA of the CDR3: TGCGCCAGCAGCCAACCGACTACAGGGACCAATTCACCCCTCCACTTT. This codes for CASSQPTTGTNSPLHF.

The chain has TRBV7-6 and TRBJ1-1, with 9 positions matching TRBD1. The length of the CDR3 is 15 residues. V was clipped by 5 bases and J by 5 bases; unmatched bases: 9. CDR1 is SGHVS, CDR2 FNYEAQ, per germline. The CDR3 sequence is CASSPAGTGRTEAFF. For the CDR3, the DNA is TGTGCCAGCAGCCCGGCCGGGACAGGGAGGACTGAAGCTTTCTTT. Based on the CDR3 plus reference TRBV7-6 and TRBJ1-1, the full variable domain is GAGVSQSPRYKVTKRGQDVALRCDPISGHVSLYWYRQALGQGPEFLTYFNYEAQQDKSGLPNDRFSAERPEGSISTLTIQRTEQRDSAMYRCASSPAGTGRTEAFFGQGTRLTVV.

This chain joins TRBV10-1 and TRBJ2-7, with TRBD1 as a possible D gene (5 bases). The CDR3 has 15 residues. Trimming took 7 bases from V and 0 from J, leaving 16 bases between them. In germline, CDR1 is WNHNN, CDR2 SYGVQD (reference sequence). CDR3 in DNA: TGCGCCAGCACACAAATTATCCAGGGCTCCTACGAGCAGTACTTC. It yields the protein CASTQIIQGSYEQYF.

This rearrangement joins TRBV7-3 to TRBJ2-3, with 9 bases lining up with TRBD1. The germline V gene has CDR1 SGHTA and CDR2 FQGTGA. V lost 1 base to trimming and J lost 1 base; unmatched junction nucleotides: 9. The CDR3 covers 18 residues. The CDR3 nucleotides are TGTGCCAGCAGCTTAATTGGGCTGGGACAGGGAGGCACAGATACGCAGTATTTT. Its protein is CASSLIGLGQGGTDTQYF.

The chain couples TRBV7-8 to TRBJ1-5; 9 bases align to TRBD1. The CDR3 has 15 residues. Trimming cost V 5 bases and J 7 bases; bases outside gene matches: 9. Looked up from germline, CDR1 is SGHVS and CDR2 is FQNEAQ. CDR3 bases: TGTGCCAGCAGCCCGGGACAGGGCCTCGGACAGCCCCAGCATTTT. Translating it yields CASSPGQGLGQPQHF.

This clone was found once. Here the CDR3 DNA reads TGTGCCAGTCTGAAGTACAACAATGAGCAGTTCTTC. Amino acid sequence: CASLKYNNEQFF. V is TRBV2 and J is TRBJ2-1; D gene ambiguous. Germline V CDR1 and CDR2: SNHLY, FYNNEI. V was cut by 9 bases and J by 5 bases, with 11 bases left in between. This CDR3 spans 12 amino acids.

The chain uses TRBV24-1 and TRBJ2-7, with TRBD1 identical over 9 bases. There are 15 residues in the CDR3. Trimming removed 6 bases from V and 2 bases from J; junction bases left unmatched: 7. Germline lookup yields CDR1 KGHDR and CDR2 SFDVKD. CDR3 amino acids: CATSLRRQGAYEQYF. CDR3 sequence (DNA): TGTGCCACCAGTCTCCGGAGACAGGGGGCCTACGAGCAGTACTTC.

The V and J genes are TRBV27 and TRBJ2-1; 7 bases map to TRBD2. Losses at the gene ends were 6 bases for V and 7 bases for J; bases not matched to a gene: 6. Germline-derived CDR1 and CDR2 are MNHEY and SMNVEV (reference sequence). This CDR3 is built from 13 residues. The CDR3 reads CASRLAKVNEQFF. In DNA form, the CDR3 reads TGTGCCAGCAGACTAGCGAAGGTTAATGAGCAGTTCTTC.

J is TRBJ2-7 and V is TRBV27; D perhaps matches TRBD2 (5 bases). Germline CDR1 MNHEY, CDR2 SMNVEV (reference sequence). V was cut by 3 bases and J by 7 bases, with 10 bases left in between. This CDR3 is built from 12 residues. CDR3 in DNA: TGTGCCAGCAGTTTTGCCCGGGGTGAGCAGTACTTC. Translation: CASSFARGEQYF.

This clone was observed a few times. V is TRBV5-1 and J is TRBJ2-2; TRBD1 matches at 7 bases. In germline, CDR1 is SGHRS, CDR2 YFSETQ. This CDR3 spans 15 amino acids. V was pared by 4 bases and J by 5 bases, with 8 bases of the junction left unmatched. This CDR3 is CASSPQNRGTGELFF. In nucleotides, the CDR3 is TGCGCCAGCAGCCCGCAAAACAGGGGAACCGGGGAGCTGTTTTTT. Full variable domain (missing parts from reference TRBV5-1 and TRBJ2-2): KAGVTQTPRYLIKTRGQQVTLSCSPISGHRSVSWYQQTPGQGLQFLFEYFSETQRNKGNFPGRFSGRQFSNSRSEMNVSTLELGDSALYLCASSPQNRGTGELFFGEGSRLTVL.

CDR3 nucleotides: TGTGCCATCAGTGTGGGCCTATCGAACACCGGGGAGCTGTTTTTT. Amino acid sequence: CAISVGLSNTGELFF. The rearrangement uses TRBV10-3 and TRBJ2-2; no clear D. Germline assignment: CDR1 ENHRY and CDR2 SYGVKD. The V end lost 4 bases, the J end lost 0 bases, and 9 bases lay between the germline ends. This CDR3 has 15 amino acids.

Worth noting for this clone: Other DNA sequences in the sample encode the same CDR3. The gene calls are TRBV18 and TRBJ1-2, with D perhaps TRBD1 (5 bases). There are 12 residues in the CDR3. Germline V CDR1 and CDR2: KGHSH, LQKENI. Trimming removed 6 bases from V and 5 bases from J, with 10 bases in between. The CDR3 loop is CASSEGPYGYTF. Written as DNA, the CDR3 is TGTGCCAGCTCGGAGGGGCCATATGGCTACACCTTC. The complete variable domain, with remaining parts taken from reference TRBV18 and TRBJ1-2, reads NAGVMQNPRHLVRRRGQEARLRCSPMKGHSHVYWYRQLPEEGLKFMVYLQKENIIDESGMPKERFSAEFPKEGPSILRIQQVVRGDSAAYFCASSEGPYGYTFGSGTRLTVV.

This chain's CDR3 is CASSFAGSYNSPLHF. Written as DNA, the CDR3 is TGTGCCAGCAGTTTTGCAGGGTCCTATAATTCACCCCTCCACTTT. J is TRBJ1-6 and V is TRBV27, with D possibly matching TRBD1 (5 bases). V shed 3 bases and J shed 1 base, with 7 bases lying between them. CDR3 length: 15 residues. The germline CDR1 and CDR2 sequences are MNHEY and SMNVEV (reference sequence).